Below, one TCR beta chain is given with its context. Sequencing was performed with immunoSEQ multiplex PCR; in TCRdb, only in-frame clones are kept and a portion is missing. The table has about 98,000 clones, about 85% seen once. This sample is part of a study of blood T cell repertoires in COVID-19. About the research overall: The study drew acute and convalescent COVID-19 samples from the United States, Italy and Spain. Sample material is recorded as cDNA or gDNA derived from T cells, B-cell-depleted T cells, or PBMCs.

The CDR3 is 14 residues long. V gave up 3 bases and J gave up 6 bases, with 11 bases separating them. Germline-derived CDR1 and CDR2 are MGHRA and YSYEKL. The TCR was taken from a man aged 70-80 years with acute or convalescent COVID-19. The sequencing sample was made of peripheral blood. The V gene is TRBV4-1, the J gene TRBJ2-2; tentatively, D is TRBD1 (6 bases). The CDR3 loop reads CASSHVQGSGELFF. The CDR3 DNA sequence: TGCGCCAGCAGCCACGTACAGGGTTCCGGGGAGCTGTTTTTT.